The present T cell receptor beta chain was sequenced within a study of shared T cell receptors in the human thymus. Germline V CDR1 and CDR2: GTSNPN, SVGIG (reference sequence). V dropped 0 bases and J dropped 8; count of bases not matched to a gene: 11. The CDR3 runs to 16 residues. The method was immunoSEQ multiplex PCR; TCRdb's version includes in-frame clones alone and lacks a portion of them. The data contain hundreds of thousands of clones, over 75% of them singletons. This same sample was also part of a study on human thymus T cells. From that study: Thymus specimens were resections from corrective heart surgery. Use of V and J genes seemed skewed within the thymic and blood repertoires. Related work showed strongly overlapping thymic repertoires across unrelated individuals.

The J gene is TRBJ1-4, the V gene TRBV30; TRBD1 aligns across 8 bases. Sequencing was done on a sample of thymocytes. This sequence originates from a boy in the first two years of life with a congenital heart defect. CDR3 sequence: CAWSVPFGQGGEKLFF. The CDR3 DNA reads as TGTGCCTGGAGTGTACCATTCGGACAGGGAGGAGAAAAACTGTTTTTT.